This T cell receptor beta chain was obtained from a study of spatial heterogeneity in lung cancer. Whole-study findings and limits: For expanded intratumoral alpha and beta TCRs, counts tracked tumor mutation counts.

TCRdb processed the 5' RACE reads anew with MiXCR; each CDR3 protein has one entry. The data show some 1,300 distinct CDR3 sequences, with 4.9% seen just once and 11% held by the top ten. The time point was: sample taken at primary tumor resection. Whole RNA came from tumor, nontumor lung or frozen PBMC and was sequenced without being sorted. This CDR3 contains 16 residues. After removal of 3 bases from V and 2 bases from J, the junction contained 8 bases not matched to a gene. CDR1 and CDR2 (germline): SGDLS, YYNGEE. Sample share makes this clonotype medium-sized. What it binds is unknown. The origin of this receptor is a male donor with early-stage non-small cell lung cancer. The sample was lung tumor tissue, taken at surgery. The chain recombines TRBV9 with TRBJ2-1; 7 nucleotides match TRBD1. CDR3 in amino acids: CASSEGRDSPYNEQFF. The CDR3 coding sequence is TGTGCCAGCAGCGAGGGACGGGACAGCCCCTACAATGAGCAGTTCTTC.